This TCR beta chain was sequenced for a study of CD8+ T cells in alopecia areata. Overall study: By percentage of affected scalp area, the severity of treated patients was scored. Whole-study results and caveats: Elevated clonality characterized lesional scalp relative to normal scalp, particularly in alopecia totalis/universalis. Many of the expanded lesional clones endured in scalp and blood while on tofacitinib.

cDNA serving as the sequencing template came from extracted, reverse transcribed RNA. Generated by immunoSEQ multiplex PCR, the TCRdb table keeps only in-frame clones and is missing some. Here the sample spans 150,000 to 200,000 clones, approximately 61% being singletons. Treatment specified: oral pan-JAK inhibitor, 5-10 mg twice daily. From alopecia areata patients, lesional scalp punch biopsies and peripheral blood were collected. This clone has only one observation. Its specificity is not known. The V gene end was trimmed by 0 bases and the J gene end by 4 bases; junction bases not matched to a gene: 22. The CDR3 is made up of 21 amino acids. Germline V gene sequence: CDR1 MGHRA, CDR2 YSYEKL.

The V call is TRBV4-1, the J call TRBJ1-2; 8 bases agree with TRBD1. This specimen was CD4+ T cells sorted from blood, taken at week 24, from a patient treated with tofacitinib. This TCR was recovered from a human donor with alopecia areata. CDR3 bases: TGCGCCAGCAGCCAAGAACCCCAACCAAAACTACAGGGGGGAGAGTTCTATGGCTACACCTTC. This translates into CASSQEPQPKLQGGEFYGYTF.